Listed below are T cell receptor beta chains from one sample, sequenced in a study of regulatory T cells in long-lasting Graves disease. TCRdb itself ran the multiplex PCR reads through MiXCR, one entry per CDR3 protein. The sample carries about 300,000 distinct CDR3 sequences, more than 15% recorded once. Sequences were derived from peripheral blood mononuclear cells (PBMCs), sampled at new diagnosis, from a patient treated with antithyroid drugs. The receptors come from a female donor with Graves disease. Each CDR3 is given with its conserved first and last residue. Each record gives: V gene, D gene, J gene, clone size, CDR3 protein, CDR3 DNA. A D gene is named only where the DNA matches it firmly. Clone size, where shown, is once, few, many, or a class for clones that have expanded.

v_call: TRBV2; d_call: NA; j_call: TRBJ1-5; clone_size: NA; cdr3_aa: CASSELSQGNQPQHF; cdr3_nt: TGTGCCAGCAGTGAATTATCGCAGGGCAATCAGCCCCAGCATTTT
v_call: TRBV12-3/TRBV12-4; d_call: NA; j_call: TRBJ1-2; clone_size: once; cdr3_aa: CASSPPLVYGYTF; cdr3_nt: TGTGCCAGCAGTCCCCCGCTTGTCTATGGCTACACCTTC
v_call: TRBV12-3/TRBV12-4; d_call: TRBD1; j_call: TRBJ1-2; clone_size: many; cdr3_aa: CASSFPNRGRYGYTF; cdr3_nt: TGTGCCAGCAGTTTCCCCAACAGGGGACGCTATGGCTACACCTTC
v_call: TRBV18; d_call: NA; j_call: TRBJ2-1; clone_size: many; cdr3_aa: CASSPREASYNEQFF; cdr3_nt: TGTGCCAGCTCGCCTAGGGAGGCTTCCTACAATGAGCAGTTCTTC
v_call: TRBV6-1; d_call: NA; j_call: TRBJ1-2; clone_size: few; cdr3_aa: CASTHEGRSYGYTF; cdr3_nt: TGTGCCAGCACTCACGAGGGCCGGAGCTATGGCTACACCTTC
v_call: TRBV27; d_call: NA; j_call: TRBJ2-3; clone_size: many; cdr3_aa: CASRNRARDTQYF; cdr3_nt: TGTGCCAGCCGAAACAGGGCAAGAGATACGCAGTATTTT
v_call: TRBV5-1; d_call: TRBD1; j_call: TRBJ2-7; clone_size: many; cdr3_aa: CASSLQGSHEQYF; cdr3_nt: TGCGCCAGCAGCTTACAGGGGAGCCACGAGCAGTACTTC
v_call: TRBV28; d_call: NA; j_call: TRBJ2-6; clone_size: many; cdr3_aa: CASSLELGSGANVLTF; cdr3_nt: TGTGCCAGCAGTTTAGAGCTAGGATCTGGGGCCAACGTCCTGACTTTC
v_call: TRBV10-2; d_call: TRBD1; j_call: TRBJ1-6; clone_size: many; cdr3_aa: CASSGQGRSSYNSPLHF; cdr3_nt: TGCGCCAGCAGTGGACAGGGACGGAGCTCCTATAATTCACCCCTCCACTTT
v_call: TRBV9; d_call: NA; j_call: TRBJ2-7; clone_size: NA; cdr3_aa: CASSVDLQGKAGEQYF; cdr3_nt: TGTGCCAGCAGCGTAGACTTACAGGGGAAAGCGGGCGAGCAGTACTTC
v_call: TRBV12-3/TRBV12-4; d_call: TRBD1; j_call: TRBJ1-6; clone_size: NA; cdr3_aa: CASSRATGPTFNSPLHF; cdr3_nt: TGTGCCAGCAGTAGGGCGACAGGGCCAACCTTTAATTCACCCCTCCACTTT
v_call: TRBV5-1; d_call: NA; j_call: TRBJ1-5; clone_size: NA; cdr3_aa: CASSLEAGRGQPQHF; cdr3_nt: TGCGCCAGCAGCTTGGAGGCAGGGCGAGGTCAGCCCCAGCATTTT
v_call: TRBV19; d_call: NA; j_call: TRBJ2-3; clone_size: many; cdr3_aa: CASSMGLAADTQYF; cdr3_nt: TGTGCCAGTAGTATGGGGCTAGCCGCAGATACGCAGTATTTT
v_call: TRBV7-6; d_call: TRBD2; j_call: TRBJ2-2; clone_size: many; cdr3_aa: CASSLGSRLASNTGELFF; cdr3_nt: TGTGCCAGCAGCTTAGGGTCCCGACTAGCGTCGAACACCGGGGAGCTGTTTTTT
v_call: TRBV5-1; d_call: NA; j_call: TRBJ1-2; clone_size: many; cdr3_aa: CASSLIPGTGTYGYTF; cdr3_nt: TGCGCCAGCAGCTTGATTCCCGGGACGGGGACCTATGGCTACACCTTC
v_call: TRBV12-3/TRBV12-4; d_call: TRBD1; j_call: TRBJ2-7; clone_size: many; cdr3_aa: CASSPWDLRDRLSYEQYF; cdr3_nt: TGTGCCAGCAGTCCTTGGGACCTAAGGGACAGACTCTCCTACGAGCAGTACTTC
v_call: TRBV5-7; d_call: TRBD2; j_call: TRBJ2-1; clone_size: NA; cdr3_aa: CASSLDGLAWNEQFF; cdr3_nt: TGTGCCAGCAGCTTGGACGGACTAGCGTGGAATGAGCAGTTCTTC
v_call: TRBV28; d_call: NA; j_call: TRBJ2-3; clone_size: many; cdr3_aa: CASTDGTHRTDTQYF; cdr3_nt: TGTGCCAGCACTGACGGGACACACCGCACAGATACGCAGTATTTT
v_call: TRBV19; d_call: NA; j_call: TRBJ2-7; clone_size: many; cdr3_aa: CASASGQGYEQYF; cdr3_nt: TGTGCCAGCGCATCGGGTCAGGGCTACGAGCAGTACTTC
v_call: TRBV10-3; d_call: TRBD2; j_call: TRBJ2-7; clone_size: many; cdr3_aa: CAITSSASGSYEQYF; cdr3_nt: TGTGCCATCACCTCATCGGCTAGCGGTTCCTACGAGCAGTACTTC
v_call: TRBV20-1; d_call: NA; j_call: TRBJ1-1; clone_size: NA; cdr3_aa: CSAREGEAFF; cdr3_nt: TGCAGTGCCAGGGAAGGTGAAGCTTTCTTT
v_call: TRBV28; d_call: TRBD2; j_call: TRBJ2-3; clone_size: NA; cdr3_aa: CASSTGGEGADTQYF; cdr3_nt: TGTGCCAGCAGTACGGGGGGGGAGGGCGCAGATACGCAGTATTTT
v_call: TRBV19; d_call: NA; j_call: TRBJ2-3; clone_size: many; cdr3_aa: CASAPRGGADTQYF; cdr3_nt: TGTGCCAGTGCTCCAAGGGGCGGCGCAGATACGCAGTATTTT
v_call: TRBV28; d_call: NA; j_call: TRBJ1-4; clone_size: many; cdr3_aa: CASSFWGAATNEKLFF; cdr3_nt: TGTGCCAGCAGTTTCTGGGGGGCTGCGACTAATGAAAAACTGTTTTTT
v_call: TRBV6-5; d_call: NA; j_call: TRBJ1-1; clone_size: many; cdr3_aa: CASSSSAMGGAWAFF; cdr3_nt: TGTGCCAGCAGTTCCTCCGCGATGGGGGGCGCTTGGGCTTTCTTT
v_call: TRBV19; d_call: NA; j_call: TRBJ1-3; clone_size: few; cdr3_aa: CASSISNGNTIYF; cdr3_nt: TGTGCCAGTAGTATAAGTAATGGAAACACCATATATTTT
v_call: TRBV19; d_call: TRBD1; j_call: TRBJ1-1; clone_size: many; cdr3_aa: CASSDGPGTGMNTEAFF; cdr3_nt: TGTGCCAGTAGCGATGGCCCCGGGACAGGGATGAACACTGAAGCTTTCTTT
v_call: TRBV29-1; d_call: TRBD1; j_call: TRBJ2-1; clone_size: many; cdr3_aa: CSVGDRGYNEQFF; cdr3_nt: TGCAGCGTTGGGGACAGGGGCTACAATGAGCAGTTCTTC
v_call: TRBV13; d_call: TRBD1; j_call: TRBJ2-7; clone_size: NA; cdr3_aa: CASSLQGVDEQYF; cdr3_nt: TGTGCCAGCAGCTTACAGGGGGTCGACGAGCAGTACTTC
v_call: TRBV25-1; d_call: TRBD1; j_call: TRBJ1-2; clone_size: few; cdr3_aa: CASRVDRGFSSYGYTF; cdr3_nt: TGTGCCAGCAGGGTCGACAGGGGTTTCAGCAGTTATGGCTACACCTTC
v_call: TRBV6-1; d_call: NA; j_call: TRBJ2-4; clone_size: NA; cdr3_aa: CASSPGRRLAKNIQYF; cdr3_nt: TGTGCCAGCAGCCCAGGGAGGAGATTAGCCAAAAACATTCAGTACTTC
v_call: TRBV10-3; d_call: TRBD1; j_call: TRBJ1-6; clone_size: many; cdr3_aa: CAIRGTANSPLHF; cdr3_nt: TGTGCCATCAGGGGGACAGCAAATTCACCCCTCCACTTT
v_call: TRBV30; d_call: TRBD2; j_call: TRBJ2-1; clone_size: many; cdr3_aa: CACGGARSYNEQFF; cdr3_nt: TGTGCCTGCGGGGGGGCCCGCTCCTACAATGAGCAGTTCTTC